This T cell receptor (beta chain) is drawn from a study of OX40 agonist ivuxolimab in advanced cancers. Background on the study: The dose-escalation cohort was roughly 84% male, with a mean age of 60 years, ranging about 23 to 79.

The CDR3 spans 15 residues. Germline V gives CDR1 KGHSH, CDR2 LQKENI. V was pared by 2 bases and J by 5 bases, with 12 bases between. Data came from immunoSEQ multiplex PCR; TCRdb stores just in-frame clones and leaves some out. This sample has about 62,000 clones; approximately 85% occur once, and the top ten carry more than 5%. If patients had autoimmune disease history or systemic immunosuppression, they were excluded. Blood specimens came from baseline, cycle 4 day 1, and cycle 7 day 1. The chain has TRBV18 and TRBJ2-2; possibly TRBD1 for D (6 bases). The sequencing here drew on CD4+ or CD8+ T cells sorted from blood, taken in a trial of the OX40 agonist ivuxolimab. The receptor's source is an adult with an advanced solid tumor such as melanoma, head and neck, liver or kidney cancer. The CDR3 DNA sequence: TGTGCCAGCTCACCAGCACAGGGTGGGACCGGGGAGCTGTTTTTT. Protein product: CASSPAQGGTGELFF.